Described below is a single T cell receptor beta chain sequence and its context. The antigen is undetermined. CD25-based Treg depletion was applied to purified naive CD4+ T cells. Notes on the study in general: Tumor-infiltrating Treg TCR alpha and beta sequences overlapped most with tumor naive CD4+ T cells, then blood naive. Larger-cohort validation covered only one TCR beta V-J rearrangement.

The germline gives CDR1 SGHTA, CDR2 FQGNSA. Trimming left V 2 bases short and J 2 bases short, with 6 bases between. This CDR3 comprises 13 residues. Each CDR3 protein is one row after TCRdb ran MiXCR on the 5' RACE reads. The data show roughly 54,000 distinct CDR3 sequences, with about 15% seen just once and under 3% held by the top ten. Input material: naive CD4+ T cells sorted from blood. Indicated subset: naive CD4+ T cells, CD4+CD45RA+CD25-. The V call is TRBV7-2, the J call TRBJ2-5, with a tentative D call TRBD2 (5 bases). This clonotype was obtained from a female donor with breast cancer. This CDR3 reads CASSLRGQETQYF. The CDR3, as DNA: TGTGCCAGCAGCTTACGCGGGCAAGAGACCCAGTACTTC. Together with reference TRBV7-2 and TRBJ2-5, the CDR3 gives the full variable domain: GAGVSQSPSNKVTEKGKDVELRCDPISGHTALYWYRQSLGQGLEFLIYFQGNSAPDKSGLPSDRFSAERTGGSVSTLTIQRTQQEDSAVYLCASSLRGQETQYFGPGTRLLVL.